The 3 T cell receptor beta chains below were found in one sample sequenced in a study of a mutant IDH1 vaccine in newly diagnosed glioma. No antigens are known for them. Sequencing used immunoSEQ multiplex PCR; TCRdb keeps in-frame clones, though not all of them. This sample has some 32,000 clones; 89% occur once, and the top ten carry about 2.2%. The time point is: week 47, end of study. The study gave 300 ug of mutant IDH1 20-mer peptide per vaccine dose, with topical imiquimod. The material was PBMCs, obtained from a glioma patient whose treatment included an IDH1 peptide vaccine. These receptor sequences come from a man aged 35-49 years with glioma.

The CDR3: CASSVIGSVPQETQYF. Written as DNA, the CDR3 is TGTGCCAGCAGTGTGATTGGGAGCGTCCCTCAAGAGACCCAGTACTTC. The chain links TRBV6-1 to TRBJ2-5, with D perhaps TRBD2 (5 bases). Germline V gene data show CDR1 as MNHNS and CDR2 as SASEGT. V was clipped by 4 bases and J by 2 bases, with 17 bases between them. There are 16 residues in the CDR3.

This rearrangement joins TRBV29-1 to TRBJ2-7; the match to TRBD1 covers 7 bases. CDR1 is SQVTM, CDR2 ANQGSEA, per germline. The V segment lost 6 bases and the J segment 1 base; nucleotides outside the gene matches: 6. The CDR3 has 13 residues. This CDR3 reads CSVDRQGSYEQYF. The CDR3 region has the DNA TGCAGCGTGGACAGACAGGGTTCCTACGAGCAGTACTTC.

The chain uses TRBV7-9 and TRBJ2-5; 7 bases match TRBD1. The J call may be in error: the DNA end matches TRBJ2-7 better. CDR3 size: 13 residues. CDR1 is SEHNR and CDR2 is FQNEAQ in the germline V gene (reference sequence). The CDR3 loop is CASSFRDSYEQYF. In nucleotides, the CDR3 is TGTGCCAGCAGCTTCCGGGACAGCTACGAGCAGTACTTC.